These 3 T cell receptor beta chains came from one sample sequenced in a study of cytomegalovirus exposure and HLA in healthy donors. The study ran its PCR with 60 Vbeta and 13 Jbeta primers. Profiling relied on immunoSEQ multiplex PCR, and the TCRdb table lists in-frame clones only, not all of them. The sample holds over 100,000 clones, 81% seen once. The material sequenced was PBMCs. These receptors all come from a woman younger than 45 in good health and CMV-seronegative.

The chain combines TRBV29-1 with TRBJ2-5; 11 bases agree with TRBD2. The CDR3 contains 17 residues. CDR1 SQVTM and CDR2 ANQGSEA come from the germline V gene. After removal of 6 bases from V and 5 bases from J, the junction contained 17 bases not matched to a gene. The CDR3 nucleotides read TGCAGCGTCAGGGACAGCAGTAGCGGGAGGGCCAGCGAGACCCAGTACTTC. This encodes CSVRDSSSGRASETQYF.

The CDR3 nucleotides read TGTGCCAGTAGTCCGGGGACAAATATCTACGAGCAGTACTTC. Translated, it gives CASSPGTNIYEQYF. The V call is TRBV19, the J call TRBJ2-5; tentative D call: TRBD1 (6 bases). The DNA end is a closer match to TRBJ2-7, so the J assignment may be wrong. The CDR3 is made up of 14 amino acids. Germline values: CDR1 LNHDA, CDR2 SQIVND (reference sequence).

This chain joins TRBV4-2 and TRBJ1-2; the D is unclear. The V and J ends lost 0 bases and 7 bases respectively, with 9 bases between them. This CDR3 spans 13 amino acids. The germline V gene has CDR1 LGHNA and CDR2 YNFKEQ. The CDR3 is CASSQDQVGGYTF. CDR3 DNA: TGTGCCAGCAGCCAAGATCAGGTCGGTGGCTACACCTTC.